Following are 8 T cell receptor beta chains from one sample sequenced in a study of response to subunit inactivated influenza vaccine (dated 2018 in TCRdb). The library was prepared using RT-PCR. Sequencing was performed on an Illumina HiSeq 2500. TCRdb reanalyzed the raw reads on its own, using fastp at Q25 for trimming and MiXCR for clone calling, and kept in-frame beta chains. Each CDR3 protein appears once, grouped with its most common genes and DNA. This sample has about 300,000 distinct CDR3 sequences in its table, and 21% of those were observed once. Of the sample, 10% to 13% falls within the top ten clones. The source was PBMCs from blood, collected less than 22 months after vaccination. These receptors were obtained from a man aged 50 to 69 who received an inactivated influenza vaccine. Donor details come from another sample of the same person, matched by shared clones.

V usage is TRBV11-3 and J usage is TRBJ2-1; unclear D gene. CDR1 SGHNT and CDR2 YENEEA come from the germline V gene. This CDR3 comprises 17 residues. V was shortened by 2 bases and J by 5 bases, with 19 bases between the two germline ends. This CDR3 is CASSLRPTKMGNNEQFF. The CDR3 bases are TGTGCCAGCAGCTTACGACCAACTAAGATGGGTAACAATGAGCAGTTCTTC.

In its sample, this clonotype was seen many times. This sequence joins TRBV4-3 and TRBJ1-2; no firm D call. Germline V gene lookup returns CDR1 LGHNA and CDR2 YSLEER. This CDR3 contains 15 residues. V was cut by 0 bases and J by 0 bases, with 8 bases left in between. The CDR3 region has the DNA TGCGCCAGCAGCCAAGACTGGACGGCTAACTATGGCTACACCTTC. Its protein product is CASSQDWTANYGYTF.

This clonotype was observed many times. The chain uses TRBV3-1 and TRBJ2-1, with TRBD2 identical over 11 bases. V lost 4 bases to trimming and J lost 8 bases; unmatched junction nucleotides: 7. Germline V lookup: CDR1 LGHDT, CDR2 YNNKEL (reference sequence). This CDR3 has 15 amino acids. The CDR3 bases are TGTGCCAGCAGCCTAACTAGCGGGAGTTTTGATGAGCAGTTCTTC. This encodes CASSLTSGSFDEQFF.

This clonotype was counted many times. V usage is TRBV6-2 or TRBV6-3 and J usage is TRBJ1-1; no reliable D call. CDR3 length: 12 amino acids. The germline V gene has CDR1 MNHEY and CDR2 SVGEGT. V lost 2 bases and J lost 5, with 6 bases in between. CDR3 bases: TGTGCCAGCAGTTACAAAGGAACTGAAGCTTTCTTT. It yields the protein CASSYKGTEAFF.

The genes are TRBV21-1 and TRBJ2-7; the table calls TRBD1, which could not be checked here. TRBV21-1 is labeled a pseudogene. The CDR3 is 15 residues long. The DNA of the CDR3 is TGTGCCAGCAGCAAAGCAGACAGGCCGAGCTACGAGCAGTACTTC. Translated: CASSKADRPSYEQYF.

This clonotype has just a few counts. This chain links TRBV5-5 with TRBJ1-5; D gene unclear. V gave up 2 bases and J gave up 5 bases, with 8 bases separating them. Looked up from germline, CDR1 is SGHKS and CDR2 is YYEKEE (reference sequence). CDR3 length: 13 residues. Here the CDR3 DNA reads TGTGCCAGCAGCTTAGGGCCCCATCAGCCCCAGCATTTT. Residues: CASSLGPHQPQHF.

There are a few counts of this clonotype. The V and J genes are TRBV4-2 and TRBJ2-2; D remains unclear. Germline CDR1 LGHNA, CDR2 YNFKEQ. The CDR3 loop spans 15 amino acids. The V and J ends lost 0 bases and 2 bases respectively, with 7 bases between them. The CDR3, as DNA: TGTGCCAGCAGCCAAGATGTCAGAAACACCGGGGAGCTGTTTTTT. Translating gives CASSQDVRNTGELFF.

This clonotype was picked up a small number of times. The CDR3 nucleotides are TGTGCCAGCAGCCCCTCATATCTACGACTAGCGGGGCCCCCCGAGCAGTACTTC. Amino acid sequence: CASSPSYLRLAGPPEQYF. The chain joins TRBV3-1 to TRBJ2-7, with 11 bases matching TRBD2. Germline-derived CDR1 and CDR2 are LGHDT and YNNKEL (reference sequence). This CDR3 has 18 amino acids. V was pared by 4 bases and J by 6 bases, with 17 bases of the junction left unmatched.